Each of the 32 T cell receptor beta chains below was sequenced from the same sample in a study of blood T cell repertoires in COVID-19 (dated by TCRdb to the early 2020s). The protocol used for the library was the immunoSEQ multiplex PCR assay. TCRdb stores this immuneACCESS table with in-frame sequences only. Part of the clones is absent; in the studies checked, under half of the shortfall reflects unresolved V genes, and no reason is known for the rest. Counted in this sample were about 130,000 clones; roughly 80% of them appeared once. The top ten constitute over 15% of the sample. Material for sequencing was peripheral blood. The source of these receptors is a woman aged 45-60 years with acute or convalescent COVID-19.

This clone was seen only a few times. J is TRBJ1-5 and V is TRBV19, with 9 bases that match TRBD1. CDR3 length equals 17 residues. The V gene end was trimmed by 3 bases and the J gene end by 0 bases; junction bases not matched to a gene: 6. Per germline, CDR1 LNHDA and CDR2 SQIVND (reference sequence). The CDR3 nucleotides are TGTGCCAGTAGTATCCACGGGACAGGGATTAGCAATCAGCCCCAGCATTTT. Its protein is CASSIHGTGISNQPQHF.

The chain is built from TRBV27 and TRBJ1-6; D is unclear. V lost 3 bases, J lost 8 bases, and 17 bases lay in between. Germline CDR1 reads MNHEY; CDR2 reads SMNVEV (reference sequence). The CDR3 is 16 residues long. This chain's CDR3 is CASSFAGALWDSPLHF. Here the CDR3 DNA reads TGTGCCAGCAGTTTCGCGGGTGCCCTTTGGGATTCACCCCTCCACTTT.

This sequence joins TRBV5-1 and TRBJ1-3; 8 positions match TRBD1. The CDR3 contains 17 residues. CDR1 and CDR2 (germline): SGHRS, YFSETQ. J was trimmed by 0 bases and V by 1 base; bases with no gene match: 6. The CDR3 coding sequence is TGCGCCAGCAGCTTGACCACAGGGGGGGGCTCTGGAAACACCATATATTTT. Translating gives CASSLTTGGGSGNTIYF.

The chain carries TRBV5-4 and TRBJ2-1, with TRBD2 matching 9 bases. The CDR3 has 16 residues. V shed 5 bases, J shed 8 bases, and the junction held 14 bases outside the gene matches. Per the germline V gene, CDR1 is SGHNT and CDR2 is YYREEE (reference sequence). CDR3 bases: TGTGCCAGCAGTATGACCGGGACTAGCCGGGGCTATGAGCAGTTCTTC. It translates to CASSMTGTSRGYEQFF.

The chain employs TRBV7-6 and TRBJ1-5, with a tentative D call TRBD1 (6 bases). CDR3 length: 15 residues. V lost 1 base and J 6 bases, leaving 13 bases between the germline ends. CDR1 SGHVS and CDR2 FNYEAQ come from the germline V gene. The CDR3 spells CASSLDTGSGQPQHF. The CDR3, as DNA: TGTGCCAGCAGCTTAGACACAGGGTCGGGTCAGCCCCAGCATTTT.

CDR3 in amino acids: CATSREQGFVGELFF. In nucleotides, the CDR3 is TGTGCCACCAGCAGAGAGCAGGGGTTCGTCGGGGAGCTGTTTTTT. This chain connects TRBV15 to TRBJ2-2, with D perhaps matching TRBD1 (6 bases). Germline V gives CDR1 LNHNV, CDR2 YYDKDF (reference sequence). There are 15 residues in the CDR3. Trimming took 0 bases from V and 7 from J, leaving 12 bases between them.

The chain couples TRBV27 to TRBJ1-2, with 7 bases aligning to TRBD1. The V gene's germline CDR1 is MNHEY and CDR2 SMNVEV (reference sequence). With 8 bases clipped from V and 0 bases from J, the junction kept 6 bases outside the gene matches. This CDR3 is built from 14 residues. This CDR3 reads CASGTGDPNYGYTF. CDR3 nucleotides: TGTGCCAGCGGTACAGGGGACCCTAACTATGGCTACACCTTC.

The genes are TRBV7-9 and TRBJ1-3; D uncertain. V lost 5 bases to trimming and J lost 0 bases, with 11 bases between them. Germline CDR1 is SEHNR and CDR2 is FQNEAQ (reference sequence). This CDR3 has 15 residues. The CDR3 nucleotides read TGTGCCAGCAGCCAGTTCCCGTCCTCTGGAAACACCATATATTTT. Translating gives CASSQFPSSGNTIYF.

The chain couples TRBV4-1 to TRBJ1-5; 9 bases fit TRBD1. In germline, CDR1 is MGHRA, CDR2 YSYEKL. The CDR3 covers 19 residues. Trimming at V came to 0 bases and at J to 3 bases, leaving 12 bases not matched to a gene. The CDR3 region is CASSQEGQGSSWVNQPQHF. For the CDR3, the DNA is TGCGCCAGCAGCCAAGAGGGACAGGGATCTTCTTGGGTCAATCAGCCCCAGCATTTT.

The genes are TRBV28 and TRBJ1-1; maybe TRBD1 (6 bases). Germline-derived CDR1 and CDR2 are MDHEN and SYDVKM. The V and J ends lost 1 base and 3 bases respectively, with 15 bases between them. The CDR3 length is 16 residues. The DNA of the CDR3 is TGTGCCAGCAGTTTATCCACAGGGTTTAGGGACACTGAAGCTTTCTTT. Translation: CASSLSTGFRDTEAFF. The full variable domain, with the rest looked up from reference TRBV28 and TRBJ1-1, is DVKVTQSSRYLVKRTGEKVFLECVQDMDHENMFWYRQDPGLGLRLIYFSYDVKMKEKGDIPEGYSVSREKKERFSLILESASTNQTSMYLCASSLSTGFRDTEAFFGQGTRLTVV.

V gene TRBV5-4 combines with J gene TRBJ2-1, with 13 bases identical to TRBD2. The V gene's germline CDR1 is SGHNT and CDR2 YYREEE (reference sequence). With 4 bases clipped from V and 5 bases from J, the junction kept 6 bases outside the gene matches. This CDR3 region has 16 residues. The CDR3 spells CASSTPLAGGDNEQFF. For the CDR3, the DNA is TGTGCCAGCAGCACTCCACTAGCGGGGGGGGACAATGAGCAGTTCTTC.

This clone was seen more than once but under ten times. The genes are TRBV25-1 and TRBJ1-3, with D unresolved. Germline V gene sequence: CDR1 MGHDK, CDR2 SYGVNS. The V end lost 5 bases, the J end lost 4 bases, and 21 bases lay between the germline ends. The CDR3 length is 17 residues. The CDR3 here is CASSPPGPSAGGNTIYF. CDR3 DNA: TGTGCCAGCAGTCCTCCCGGGCCCTCGGCGGGGGGAAACACCATATATTTT. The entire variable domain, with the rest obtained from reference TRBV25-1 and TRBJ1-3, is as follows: EADIYQTPRYLVIGTGKKITLECSQTMGHDKMYWYQQDPGMELHLIHYSYGVNSTEKGDLSSESTVSRIRTEHFPLTLESARPSHTSQYLCASSPPGPSAGGNTIYFGEGSWLTVV.

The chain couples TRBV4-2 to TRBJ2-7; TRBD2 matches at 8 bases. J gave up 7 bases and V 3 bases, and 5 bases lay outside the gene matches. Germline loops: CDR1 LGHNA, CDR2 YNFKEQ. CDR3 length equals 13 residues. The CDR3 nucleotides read TGTGCCAGCAGCCAGGGACTAGAGTGGGAGCAGTACTTC. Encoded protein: CASSQGLEWEQYF.

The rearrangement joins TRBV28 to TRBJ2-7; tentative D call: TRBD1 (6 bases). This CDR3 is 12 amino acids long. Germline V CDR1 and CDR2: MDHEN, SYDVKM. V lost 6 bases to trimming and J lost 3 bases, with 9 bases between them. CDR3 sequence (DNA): TGTGCCAGCAGACAGGGTGACTACGAGCAGTACTTC. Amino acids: CASRQGDYEQYF. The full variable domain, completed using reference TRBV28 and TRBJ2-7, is DVKVTQSSRYLVKRTGEKVFLECVQDMDHENMFWYRQDPGLGLRLIYFSYDVKMKEKGDIPEGYSVSREKKERFSLILESASTNQTSMYLCASRQGDYEQYFGPGTRLTVT.

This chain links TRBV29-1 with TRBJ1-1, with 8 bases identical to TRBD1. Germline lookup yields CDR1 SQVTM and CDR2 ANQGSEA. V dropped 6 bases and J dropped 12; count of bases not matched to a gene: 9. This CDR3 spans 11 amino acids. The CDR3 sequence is CSVERTGRTFF. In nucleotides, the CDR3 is TGCAGCGTAGAGAGGACAGGGCGGACTTTCTTT. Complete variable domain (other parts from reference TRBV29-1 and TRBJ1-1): SAVISQKPSRDICQRGTSLTIQCQVDSQVTMMFWYRQQPGQSLTLIATANQGSEATYESGFVIDKFPISRPNLTFSTLTVSNMSPEDSSIYLCSVERTGRTFFGQGTRLTVV.

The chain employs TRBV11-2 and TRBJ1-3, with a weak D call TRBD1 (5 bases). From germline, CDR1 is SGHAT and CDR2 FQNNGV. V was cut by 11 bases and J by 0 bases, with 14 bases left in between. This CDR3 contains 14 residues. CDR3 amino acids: CACQQVASGNTIYF. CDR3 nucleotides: TGTGCCTGCCAACAGGTCGCCTCTGGAAACACCATATATTTT.

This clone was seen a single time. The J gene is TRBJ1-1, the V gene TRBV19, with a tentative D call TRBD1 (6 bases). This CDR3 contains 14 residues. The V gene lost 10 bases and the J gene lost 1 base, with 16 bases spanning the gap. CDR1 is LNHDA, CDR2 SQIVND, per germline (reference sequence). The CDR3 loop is CATRGAEKNTEAFF. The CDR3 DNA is TGTGCCACCCGGGGGGCCGAAAAGAACACTGAAGCTTTCTTT.

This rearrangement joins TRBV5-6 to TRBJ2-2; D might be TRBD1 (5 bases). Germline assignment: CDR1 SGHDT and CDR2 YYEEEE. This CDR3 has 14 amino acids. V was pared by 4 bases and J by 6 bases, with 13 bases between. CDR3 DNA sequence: TGTGCCAGCAGCAGGATACAGGCTCCCGGGGAGCTGTTTTTT. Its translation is CASSRIQAPGELFF.

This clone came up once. The CDR3 DNA reads TGTGCCAGCAGTCTCCGGGGGGCGCCTAGCACAGATACGCAGTATTTT. As protein: CASSLRGAPSTDTQYF. V usage is TRBV3-1 (or the pseudogene TRBV3-2) and J usage is TRBJ2-3; perhaps TRBD2 as D (7 bases). CDR3 length equals 16 residues. V was cut by 6 bases and J by 0 bases, with 16 bases left in between. Germline V gene lookup returns CDR1 LGHDT and CDR2 YNNKEL (reference sequence).

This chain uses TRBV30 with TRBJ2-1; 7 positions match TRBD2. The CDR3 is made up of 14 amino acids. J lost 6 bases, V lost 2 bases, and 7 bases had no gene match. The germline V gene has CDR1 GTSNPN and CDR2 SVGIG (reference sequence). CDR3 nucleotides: TGTGCCTGGAGTCACGAGTGGGGGGGCAATGAGCAGTTCTTC. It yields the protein CAWSHEWGGNEQFF.

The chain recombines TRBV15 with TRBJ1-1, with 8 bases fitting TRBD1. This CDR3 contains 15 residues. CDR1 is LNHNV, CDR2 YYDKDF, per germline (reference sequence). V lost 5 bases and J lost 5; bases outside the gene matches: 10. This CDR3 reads CATSAAGGMGTEAFF. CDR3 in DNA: TGTGCCACCAGCGCTGCAGGGGGCATGGGGACTGAAGCTTTCTTT.

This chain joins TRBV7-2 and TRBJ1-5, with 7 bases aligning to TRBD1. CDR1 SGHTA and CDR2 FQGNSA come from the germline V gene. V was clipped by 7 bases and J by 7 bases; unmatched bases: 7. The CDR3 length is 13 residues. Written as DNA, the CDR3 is TGTGCCAGCACGACAGGGCTTGGGCAGCCCCAGCATTTT. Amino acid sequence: CASTTGLGQPQHF.

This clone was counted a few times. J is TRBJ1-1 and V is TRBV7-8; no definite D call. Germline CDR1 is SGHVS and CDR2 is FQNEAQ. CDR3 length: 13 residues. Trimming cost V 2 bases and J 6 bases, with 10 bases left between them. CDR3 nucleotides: TGTGCCAGCAGCTTACGGGGTCGCGCTGAAGCTTTCTTT. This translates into CASSLRGRAEAFF.

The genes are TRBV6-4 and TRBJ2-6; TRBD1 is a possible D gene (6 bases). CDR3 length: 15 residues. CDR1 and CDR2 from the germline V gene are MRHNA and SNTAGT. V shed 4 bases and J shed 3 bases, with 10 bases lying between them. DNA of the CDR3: TGTGCCAGCAGTGCCACAGGGTTTGGGGCCAACGTCCTGACTTTC. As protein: CASSATGFGANVLTF.

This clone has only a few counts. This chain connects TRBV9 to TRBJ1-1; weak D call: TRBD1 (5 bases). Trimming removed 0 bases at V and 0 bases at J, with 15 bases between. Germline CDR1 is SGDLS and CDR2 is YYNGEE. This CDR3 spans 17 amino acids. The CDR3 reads CASSVDPKRGMNTEAFF. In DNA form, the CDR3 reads TGTGCCAGCAGCGTAGACCCAAAAAGGGGAATGAACACTGAAGCTTTCTTT.

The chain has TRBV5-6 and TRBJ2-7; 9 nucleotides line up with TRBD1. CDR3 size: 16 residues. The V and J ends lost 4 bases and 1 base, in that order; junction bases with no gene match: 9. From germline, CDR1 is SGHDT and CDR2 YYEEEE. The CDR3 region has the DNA TGTGCCAGCAGCCTAATGAGAGGGACAGGGTCCTACGAGCAGTACTTC. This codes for CASSLMRGTGSYEQYF.

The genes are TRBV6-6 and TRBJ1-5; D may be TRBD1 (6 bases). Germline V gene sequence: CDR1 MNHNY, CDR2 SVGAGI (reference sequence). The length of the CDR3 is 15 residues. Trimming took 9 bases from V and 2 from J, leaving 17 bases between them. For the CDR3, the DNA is TGTGCCAGTTGGGCAGGGGAATATGGCAATCAGCCCCAGCATTTT. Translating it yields CASWAGEYGNQPQHF.

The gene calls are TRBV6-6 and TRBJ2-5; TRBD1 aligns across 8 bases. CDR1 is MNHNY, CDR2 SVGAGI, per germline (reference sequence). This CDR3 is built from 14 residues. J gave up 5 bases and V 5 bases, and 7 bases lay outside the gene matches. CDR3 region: CASSLAGGSETQYF. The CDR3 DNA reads TGTGCCAGCAGTCTGGCAGGGGGCTCGGAGACCCAGTACTTC.

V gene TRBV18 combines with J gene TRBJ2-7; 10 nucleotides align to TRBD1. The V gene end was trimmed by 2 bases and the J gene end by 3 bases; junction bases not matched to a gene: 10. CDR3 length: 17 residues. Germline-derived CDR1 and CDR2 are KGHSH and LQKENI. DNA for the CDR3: TGTGCCAGCTCACCAGAGCTCTTAGGACAGGGGGACTACGAGCAGTACTTC. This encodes CASSPELLGQGDYEQYF. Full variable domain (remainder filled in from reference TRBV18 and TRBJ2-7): NAGVMQNPRHLVRRRGQEARLRCSPMKGHSHVYWYRQLPEEGLKFMVYLQKENIIDESGMPKERFSAEFPKEGPSILRIQQVVRGDSAAYFCASSPELLGQGDYEQYFGPGTRLTVT.

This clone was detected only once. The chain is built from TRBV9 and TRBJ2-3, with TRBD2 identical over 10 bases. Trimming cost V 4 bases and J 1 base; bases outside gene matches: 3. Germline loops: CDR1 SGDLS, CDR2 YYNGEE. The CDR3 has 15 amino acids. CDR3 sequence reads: CASSSTSGGTDTQYF. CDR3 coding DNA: TGTGCCAGCAGCTCTACTAGCGGGGGCACAGATACGCAGTATTTT.

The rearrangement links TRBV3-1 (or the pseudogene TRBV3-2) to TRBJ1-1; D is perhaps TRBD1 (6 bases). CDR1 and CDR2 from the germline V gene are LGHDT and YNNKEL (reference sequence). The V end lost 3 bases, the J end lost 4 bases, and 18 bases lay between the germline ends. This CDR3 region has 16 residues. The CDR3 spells CASSHSTGSLVTEAFF. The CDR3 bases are TGTGCCAGCAGCCATTCTACAGGGTCCTTGGTCACTGAAGCTTTCTTT.

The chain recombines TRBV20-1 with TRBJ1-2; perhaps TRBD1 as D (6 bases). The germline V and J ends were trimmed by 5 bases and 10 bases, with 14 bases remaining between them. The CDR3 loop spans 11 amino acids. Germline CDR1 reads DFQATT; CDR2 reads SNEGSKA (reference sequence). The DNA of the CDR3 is TGCAGTGCTTACAGGGAGAGCGACTACACCTTC. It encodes CSAYRESDYTF.